This T cell receptor (beta chain) stems from a study of blood T cell repertoires in COVID-19 (TCRdb year 2020). About the full investigation: Samples covering the acute and convalescent phases of COVID-19 were provided by collaborators in the United States, Italy and Spain. Sample metadata almost always included a de-identified subject ID, COVID-19 status, age in years and sex. The material from the prospective study consisted of cDNA or gDNA derived from T cells, B-cell-depleted T cells, or PBMCs. Samples came from the ongoing ImmuneRACE study (first 160 participants) plus 1,254 subjects from 6 global collaborators. A freely available public database, intended as a resource for researchers studying the immune response to SARS-CoV-2, is where the repertoires were released. Deeply sampled blood TCRbeta repertoires from subjects exposed to, actively infected with, or recovered from COVID-19 were included in the dataset. Where available, HLA class I and class II types were taken from metadata supplied by the sample provider and were not determined by assay-based typing. Points the paper makes about the study in general: How much clinical and demographic metadata was included differed by source and by participant, and the metadata was provided uncurated.

The immunoSEQ Assay, a bias-controlled multiplex PCR, was used to amplify TCRbeta CDR3 regions from genomic DNA. The paper's processing steps were these. The number of nucleated cells in each sample was estimated from the amplification of reference gene primers within the assay. To quantify the absolute abundance of each unique TCRbeta CDR3 rearrangement, sequence reads were collapsed and filtered. Productive Simpson clonality was computed per sample as the square root of Simpson's diversity index over productive rearrangements. Sourced from immuneACCESS, this table was stored by TCRdb with only in-frame sequences that have V and J called. A share of the clones is absent; for the studies checked, an unresolved V gene accounts for under half, and the remainder has no known explanation. The DNA was the basis for D and trimming; V, J and clone size are from that table. The sample table holds about 310,000 clones, of which over 80% were seen once. In total, the top ten clones hold about 8.9% of the sample.

Enrolling through a virtual design, the prospective study's participants ranged in age from about 18 to 89 years and lived across about two dozen United States geographic areas. In the prospective study, cohorts were assigned on the basis of participant-reported clinical history obtained from a screening survey and a study questionnaire. Recovered participants in ImmuneRACE Cohort 3 were defined as having two consecutive negative NP/OP PCR tests, clearance from a healthcare professional, or resolution of symptoms. Mobile phlebotomists in the prospective study collected whole blood, serum and a nasopharyngeal or oropharyngeal swab from every participant. Over a roughly two-month period, participants in the prospective study had the option of providing additional blood draws and questionnaires. Before DNA extraction, blood samples from the prospective study were shipped at room temperature or frozen.

A remark on this clone: Its antigen remains undetermined. No qualities accompany the bases; no much larger clone lies one base away.

The cysteine opens and the phenylalanine closes a CDR3 of 15 amino acids. Only the CDR3 DNA stays, 45 bases, in frame from base 1. For this chain, trimming is 6 bases at the V end and 5 bases at the J end, and the number of junction bases without a gene match is 10. From the germline V gene, CDR1 is MDHEN and CDR2 is SYDVKM. The TCR originated in a woman younger than 30 who had recovered from COVID-19. The sequenced material came from PBMCs or T cells enriched from blood (not recorded which). The V and J segments used are TRBV28 and TRBJ2-1, with TRBD1 identical over 7 junction bases. The DNA sequence follows: TGTGCCAGCAGGACAAGGGGGCCATGGGACAATGAGCAGTTCTTC. Protein translation: CASRTRGPWDNEQFF.